This is a list of T cell receptor beta chains from one sample in a study of radiation and T cells in renal cell carcinoma. Assay used: immunoSEQ multiplex PCR; TCRdb lists only in-frame clones, some missing. The top ten clones hold roughly a third of a sample with approximately 29,000 clones, about 84% of them seen once. Specimen: blood, collected from a patient whose treatment included radiotherapy and nephrectomy. The receptors come from a man aged 55-75 years with renal cell carcinoma. CDR3s include the opening cysteine and the closing phenylalanine or tryptophan. Each record gives: J gene, D gene, clone size, V gene, CDR3 protein, CDR3 DNA. D genes are given only for firm matches. Size values are once, few and many counts, or a class for expanded clones, and some rows have none.

TRBJ2-1 | TRBD2 | . | TRBV7-2 | CASSRYSGRSGNEQFF | TGTGCCAGCAGCCGTTATAGCGGGAGATCTGGGAATGAGCAGTTCTTC
TRBJ2-5 | . | . | TRBV14 | CASSQYLAVETQYF | TGTGCCAGCAGCCAATACCTAGCTGTGGAGACCCAGTACTTC
TRBJ2-2 | . | . | TRBV4-2 | CASSQDKNTGELFF | TGTGCCAGCAGCCAAGATAAGAACACCGGGGAGCTGTTTTTT
TRBJ1-1 | . | . | TRBV18 | CASSGTENTEAFF | TGTGCCAGCTCCGGGACTGAGAACACTGAAGCTTTCTTT
TRBJ2-1 | . | . | TRBV7-8 | CASSLERVSYNEQFF | TGTGCCAGCAGCCTCGAGCGGGTCTCCTACAATGAGCAGTTCTTC
TRBJ2-5 | . | . | TRBV2 | CASKTDKQETQYF | TGTGCCAGCAAGACAGACAAACAAGAGACCCAGTACTTC
TRBJ2-7 | TRBD2 | . | TRBV5-1 | CASSPIAGAYEQYF | TGCGCCAGCAGCCCGATAGCGGGTGCCTACGAGCAGTACTTC
TRBJ1-2 | . | . | TRBV30 | CAWSVRAGGYTF | TGTGCCTGGAGTGTGAGGGCGGGTGGCTACACCTTC
TRBJ1-5 | . | . | TRBV7-9 | CASSSATGSNQPQHF | TGTGCCAGCAGCTCAGCTACAGGTAGCAATCAGCCCCAGCATTTT
TRBJ2-7 | TRBD1 | . | TRBV6-5 | CASSPRGQYEQYF | TGTGCCAGCAGCCCAAGGGGGCAATACGAGCAGTACTTC
TRBJ2-1 | TRBD2 | . | TRBV7-2 | CASSLATSEYNEQFF | TGTGCCAGCAGCTTAGCCACTAGCGAGTACAATGAGCAGTTCTTC
TRBJ2-3 | . | . | TRBV2 | CASFGLSSTDTQYF | TGTGCCAGCTTTGGACTTTCTAGCACAGATACGCAGTATTTT
TRBJ2-2 | . | . | TRBV4-3 | CASSQAFGELFF | TGCGCCAGCAGCCAAGCGTTCGGGGAGCTGTTTTTT
TRBJ2-7 | . | . | TRBV27 | CASSPGAGVLEQYF | TGTGCCAGCAGTCCCGGGGCAGGGGTATTGGAGCAGTACTTC
TRBJ1-1 | . | . | TRBV6-5 | CASSYTPGADTEAFF | TGTGCCAGCAGTTACACCCCAGGGGCTGACACTGAAGCTTTCTTT
TRBJ2-3 | . | . | TRBV13 | CASSQRFAGLSTDTQYF | TGTGCCAGCAGCCAGAGGTTTGCGGGATTGAGCACAGATACGCAGTATTTT
TRBJ2-7 | TRBD2 | . | TRBV10-3 | CAIRPGTSASYEQYF | TGTGCCATCAGACCCGGGACTAGCGCCTCCTACGAGCAGTACTTC
TRBJ1-1 | . | few | TRBV5-1 | CASSLEGSRTEAFF | TGCGCCAGCAGCTTGGAAGGTTCTCGGACTGAAGCTTTCTTT
TRBJ2-7 | . | . | TRBV18 | CASSRQGSQYEQYF | TGTGCCAGCTCTCGCCAGGGATCTCAATACGAGCAGTACTTC
TRBJ2-1 | TRBD2 | . | TRBV27 | CASSSGPSGSLGNEQFF | TGTGCCAGCAGTTCCGGTCCTAGCGGGAGTTTGGGCAATGAGCAGTTCTTC
TRBJ2-1 | TRBD2 | . | TRBV7-3 | CASSLLAGPYNEQFF | TGTGCCAGCAGCTTACTAGCGGGCCCCTACAATGAGCAGTTCTTC
TRBJ2-5 | . | . | TRBV2 | CASRGEETQYF | TGTGCCAGCAGAGGGGAAGAGACCCAGTACTTC
TRBJ2-3 | . | . | TRBV7-3 | CASSQDMLPDTQYF | TGTGCCAGCAGCCAGGATATGCTCCCAGATACGCAGTATTTT
TRBJ2-5 | . | . | TRBV7-6 | CASSLAASWETQYF | TGTGCCAGCAGCTTAGCGGCTTCCTGGGAGACCCAGTACTTC
TRBJ2-7 | . | . | TRBV30 | CAWSVLTQGGWQYF | TGTGCCTGGAGTGTACTCACCCAGGGCGGTTGGCAGTACTTC
TRBJ1-1 | . | . | TRBV7-9 | CASSPAEILVNTEAFF | TGTGCCAGCAGCCCAGCTGAGATCTTGGTGAACACTGAAGCTTTCTTT
TRBJ2-4 | TRBD1 | . | TRBV5-1 | CASSAGGLLAKNIQYF | TGCGCCAGCAGCGCAGGGGGATTACTAGCCAAAAACATTCAGTACTTC
TRBJ2-1 | . | . | TRBV30 | CAWESALSYNEQFF | TGTGCCTGGGAATCGGCCCTGTCCTACAATGAGCAGTTCTTC
TRBJ2-1 | . | once | TRBV7-9 | CASSLGRGAGEQFF | TGTGCCAGCAGCTTAGGAAGGGGGGCGGGTGAGCAGTTCTTC
TRBJ1-5 | . | once | TRBV7-8 | CASSIGGGNQPQHF | TGTGCCAGCAGCATCGGGGGAGGTAATCAGCCCCAGCATTTT
TRBJ2-5 | . | . | TRBV7-7 | CASSLAPLRTETQYF | TGTGCCAGCAGCTTAGCGCCCTTACGAACAGAGACCCAGTACTTC
TRBJ2-1 | . | . | TRBV6-6 | CASSYTGGYNEQFF | TGTGCCAGCAGTTACACTGGGGGTTACAATGAGCAGTTCTTC
TRBJ2-1 | TRBD2 | . | TRBV10-3 | CAISESASGNNEQFF | TGTGCCATCAGTGAGTCGGCTAGCGGGAACAATGAGCAGTTCTTC
TRBJ1-2 | TRBD1 | . | TRBV5-5 | CASSLDRQGGYGYTF | TGTGCCAGCAGCTTGGACCGACAGGGGGGCTATGGCTACACCTTC